Following are 28 T cell receptor beta chains from one sample sequenced in a study of Graves' ophthalmopathy and Graves' hyperthyroidism. Amplifying from RNA transcripts, the study obtained TCR beta CDR3 regions. First-round RT-PCR with HTBI primers preceded a second-round multiplex PCR. TCRdb re-called the multiplex PCR reads through MiXCR, storing one row per CDR3 protein. The data contain roughly 1.1 million distinct CDR3 sequences, less than 45% of them seen just once; the ten biggest clones take up over 8.5%. Material for sequencing was peripheral blood or thyroid tissue (not recorded which). The receptor set was obtained from an adult man with Graves' hyperthyroidism.

The chain is built from TRBV29-1 and TRBJ2-7, with 9 bases fitting TRBD1. The germline V gene encodes CDR1 SQVTM and CDR2 ANQGSEA. V was clipped by 8 bases and J by 4 bases; unmatched bases: 9. The CDR3 has 13 amino acids. The CDR3, as DNA: TGCAGCTCACCTTTACAGGGGGCGTACGAGCAGTACTTC. It specifies CSSPLQGAYEQYF.

In this sample, this clonotype turned up many times. The chain employs TRBV2 and TRBJ1-5; possible D gene TRBD1, 5 bases. The length of the CDR3 is 16 residues. Trimming took 6 bases from V and 6 from J, leaving 21 bases between them. The germline gives CDR1 SNHLY, CDR2 FYNNEI. CDR3 loop: CASSELQVRSPQPQHF. In DNA, the CDR3 is TGTGCCAGCAGCGAACTACAGGTACGATCTCCTCAGCCCCAGCATTTT.

The chain carries TRBV28 and TRBJ2-5; 7 bases agree with TRBD1. The CDR3 runs to 16 residues. The germline gives CDR1 MDHEN, CDR2 SYDVKM. With V trimmed by 5 bases and J by 5 bases, 14 bases remained unmatched. The CDR3: CASSPNIRRGQETQYF. The CDR3 DNA sequence: TGTGCCAGCAGTCCAAACATCCGCCGGGGACAGGAGACCCAGTACTTC. Full variable domain (outside the CDR3, taken from reference TRBV28 and TRBJ2-5): DVKVTQSSRYLVKRTGEKVFLECVQDMDHENMFWYRQDPGLGLRLIYFSYDVKMKEKGDIPEGYSVSREKKERFSLILESASTNQTSMYLCASSPNIRRGQETQYFGPGTRLLVL.

The chain combines TRBV29-1 with TRBJ1-2; 8 bases are a match to TRBD1. CDR3 length: 12 amino acids. Germline trimming cut 6 bases from V and 6 bases from J; bases unmatched to any gene: 6. The germline gives CDR1 SQVTM, CDR2 ANQGSEA. CDR3 in amino acids: CSVYTGGNGYTF. CDR3 DNA sequence: TGCAGCGTCTATACAGGGGGAAATGGCTACACCTTC.

This clonotype was seen a handful of times. This sequence joins TRBV27 and TRBJ2-7; D may be TRBD1 (6 bases). The V end was cut by 3 bases, the J end by 3 bases, with 18 bases between. Per germline, CDR1 MNHEY and CDR2 SMNVEV (reference sequence). The CDR3 is 16 residues long. The CDR3: CASSLSSARGNYEQYF. In nucleotides, the CDR3 is TGTGCCAGCAGTTTGTCGAGTGCCAGGGGCAACTACGAGCAGTACTTC.

This clonotype was found many times. The chain uses TRBV5-1 and TRBJ2-2, with TRBD1 identical over 8 bases. Germline CDR1 is SGHRS and CDR2 is YFSETQ. There are 16 residues in the CDR3. J lost 4 bases, V lost 2 bases, and 7 bases had no gene match. This chain's CDR3 is CASSFTGGPITGELFF. CDR3 sequence (DNA): TGCGCCAGCAGCTTCACAGGGGGACCTATCACCGGGGAGCTGTTTTTT.

This clonotype was detected a few times. V gene TRBV2 combines with J gene TRBJ1-6; D perhaps matches TRBD1 (5 bases). The V gene's germline CDR1 is SNHLY and CDR2 FYNNEI. The CDR3 has 14 residues. V dropped 8 bases and J dropped 8 bases, with 16 bases sitting between them. The CDR3 region is CASRWGSTDSPLHF. CDR3 DNA sequence: TGTGCCAGCCGGTGGGGCTCAACGGATTCACCCCTCCACTTT.

The genes are TRBV29-1 and TRBJ1-1, with unresolved D. Germline V gene lookup returns CDR1 SQVTM and CDR2 ANQGSEA. Trimming left V 6 bases short and J 0 bases short, with 17 bases between. This CDR3 has 15 residues. Here the CDR3 DNA reads TGCAGCGTGAACCCGAGACGCGCCTTGAACACTGAAGCTTTCTTT. The encoded protein is CSVNPRRALNTEAFF.

Ten or more counts support this clonotype. The rearrangement links TRBV7-2 to TRBJ1-2; a weak D match, TRBD1 (6 bases). The germline V gene has CDR1 SGHTA and CDR2 FQGNSA. Trimming pared 1 base from V and 0 bases from J, leaving 12 bases between. This CDR3 region has 16 residues. The CDR3 protein is CASSLGRGLANYGYTF. CDR3 DNA sequence: TGTGCCAGCAGCTTAGGCAGGGGATTAGCTAACTATGGCTACACCTTC.

As for this clonotype: This sequence may be a read error, since a much larger clone differs from it by one base. The V call is TRBV19, the J call TRBJ2-7, with D tentatively TRBD2 (5 bases). Looked up from germline, CDR1 is LNHDA and CDR2 is SQIVND (reference sequence). Deletions cut 8 bases from V and 2 bases from J, with 16 bases between. This CDR3 has 14 amino acids. CDR3 nucleotide sequence: TGTGCCAGTTCCGGCGGAGGTGTAGCCTACGAGCAGTACTTC. The encoded protein is CASSGGGVAYEQYF.

At least ten counts were recorded for this clonotype. The chain uses TRBV19 and TRBJ2-7, with D perhaps being TRBD1 or TRBD2 (5 bases each). The CDR3 loop spans 16 amino acids. V lost 1 base and J 5 bases, leaving 18 bases between the germline ends. Per germline, CDR1 LNHDA and CDR2 SQIVND (reference sequence). CDR3 in DNA: TGTGCCAGTAGTATAGCTCCGGGACGCCCAAGCCACGAGCAGTACTTC. Its translation: CASSIAPGRPSHEQYF.

This clonotype was counted only a few times. The chain has TRBV4-3 and TRBJ1-4, with D tentatively TRBD1 (5 bases). This CDR3 is built from 16 residues. CDR1 is LGHNA, CDR2 YSLEER, per germline. V shed 4 bases and J shed 5 bases, with 17 bases lying between them. The DNA for the CDR3 is TGCGCCAGCAGCCGGGGTAGTACACGGGGGAATGAAAAACTGTTTTTT. It codes for CASSRGSTRGNEKLFF.

The rearrangement uses TRBV5-6 and TRBJ2-2; D is ambiguous. The CDR3 spans 17 residues. Germline V lookup: CDR1 SGHDT, CDR2 YYEEEE. V lost 3 bases, J lost 3 bases, and 18 bases lay in between. CDR3 coding DNA: TGTGCCAGCAGCTCCAACGGAGATAGGAGTCACACCGGGGAGCTGTTTTTT. As protein: CASSSNGDRSHTGELFF.

For this clonotype: A much larger clonotype is one base distant, so this may be a read error. CDR3 loop: CASSRGLGEPFF. CDR3 nucleotide sequence: TGTGCCAGCAGCCGTGGACTGGGGGAGCCGTTTTTT. The gene calls are TRBV7-2 and TRBJ2-2; the D gene could be TRBD1 or TRBD2 (5 bases each). CDR1 is SGHTA and CDR2 is FQGNSA in the germline V gene. The CDR3 is 12 amino acids.

The rearrangement uses TRBV29-1 and TRBJ1-6, with D uncertain. CDR1 is SQVTM and CDR2 is ANQGSEA in the germline V gene. V was pared by 6 bases and J by 8 bases, with 14 bases between. The CDR3 is 13 amino acids. The CDR3 spells CSVRSVTDSPLHF. CDR3 bases: TGCAGCGTCCGATCGGTTACTGATTCACCCCTCCACTTT.

This clonotype was detected many times. V gene TRBV9 combines with J gene TRBJ1-2, with D maybe TRBD1 (6 bases). The CDR3 extends over 14 amino acids. Germline V gives CDR1 SGDLS, CDR2 YYNGEE. V lost 4 bases and J lost 2, with 12 bases in between. The CDR3 here is CASSHGGANYGYTF. As DNA, the CDR3 is TGTGCCAGCAGCCACGGGGGCGCAAACTATGGCTACACCTTC.

This chain connects TRBV2 to TRBJ2-7, with a possible D match to TRBD2 (5 bases). In germline, CDR1 is SNHLY, CDR2 FYNNEI. The CDR3 totals 16 residues. The ends were cut back, 5 bases at V and 0 bases at J, with 17 bases in the middle. The CDR3 coding sequence is TGTGCCAGCAGTTTCGCTTCGGGTGCGGGCTCCTACGAGCAGTACTTC. Translated: CASSFASGAGSYEQYF.

This clonotype has at least ten counts. V is TRBV4-1 and J is TRBJ2-7; 9 nucleotides agree with TRBD1. The CDR3 has 16 residues. The ends lost 1 base at V and 3 bases at J; junction bases unmatched: 7. From germline, CDR1 is MGHRA and CDR2 YSYEKL. In DNA, the CDR3 is TGCGCCAGCAGCCAAGTACAGGGGGCCGCCCACTACGAGCAGTACTTC. Translated, it gives CASSQVQGAAHYEQYF.

This sequence joins TRBV6-2 or TRBV6-3 and TRBJ1-2; a possible D gene is TRBD1 (5 bases). CDR3 length equals 16 residues. In germline, CDR1 is MNHEY, CDR2 SVGEGT. Deletions cut 4 bases from V and 8 bases from J, with 23 bases between. The chain's CDR3 is CASSWPVGEIDGGYTF. The CDR3 bases are TGTGCCAGCAGTTGGCCCGTGGGGGAGATTGATGGAGGCTACACCTTC.

This clonotype was detected many times. This chain joins TRBV7-8 and TRBJ2-7, with 7 bases aligning to TRBD2. The V and J ends lost 5 bases and 6 bases, in that order; junction bases with no gene match: 13. The CDR3 length is 15 residues. Germline CDR1 SGHVS, CDR2 FQNEAQ. The CDR3, as DNA: TGTGCCAGCAGCCCCCTGGGGGGGAACCCTACCGAGCAGTACTTC. Its translation: CASSPLGGNPTEQYF.

The chain joins TRBV7-6 to TRBJ2-7, with D possibly being TRBD2 (5 bases). The V and J ends lost 0 bases and 6 bases respectively, with 9 bases between them. This CDR3 has 13 residues. Germline V CDR1 and CDR2: SGHVS, FNYEAQ. The CDR3 here is CASSLAFGGEQYF. As DNA, the CDR3 is TGTGCCAGCAGCTTAGCGTTCGGAGGCGAGCAGTACTTC.

This clonotype was counted many times. The chain has TRBV15 and TRBJ1-5; D is possibly TRBD1 (6 bases). The CDR3 extends over 16 amino acids. V was pared by 5 bases and J by 5 bases, with 19 bases between. Germline V gene lookup returns CDR1 LNHNV and CDR2 YYDKDF (reference sequence). As DNA, the CDR3 is TGTGCCACCAGCCCCCGGCGGGGGGCGGTGGATCAGCCCCAGCATTTT. It is translated as CATSPRRGAVDQPQHF.

This rearrangement joins TRBV20-1 to TRBJ2-7, with D perhaps matching TRBD2 (6 bases). CDR3 size: 13 residues. Germline V gives CDR1 DFQATT, CDR2 SNEGSKA (reference sequence). Trimming cost V 3 bases and J 5 bases, with 14 bases left between them. The CDR3 bases are TGCAGTGCTAGGCAGCCGGGAGCGGACGAGCAGTACTTC. It is translated as CSARQPGADEQYF.

J is TRBJ1-2 and V is TRBV29-1; D may be TRBD1 (6 bases). Between the trimmed V and J ends, which lost 3 bases and 2 bases, there was a span of 10 bases. The CDR3 loop spans 13 amino acids. Germline V lookup: CDR1 SQVTM, CDR2 ANQGSEA. CDR3 in DNA: TGCAGCGTTGAGGACAGCGACAACTATGGCTACACCTTC. As protein: CSVEDSDNYGYTF.

This clonotype was observed a handful of times. This chain joins TRBV29-1 and TRBJ1-2, with TRBD1 as a possible D gene (6 bases). Trimming removed 5 bases from V and 7 bases from J, with 11 bases in between. Germline V gene lookup returns CDR1 SQVTM and CDR2 ANQGSEA. CDR3 size: 11 residues. As DNA, the CDR3 is TGCAGCGTTAGTGGGGGCCTTGGCTACACCTTC. As protein: CSVSGGLGYTF. The full variable domain, its missing parts supplied by reference TRBV29-1 and TRBJ1-2, is SAVISQKPSRDICQRGTSLTIQCQVDSQVTMMFWYRQQPGQSLTLIATANQGSEATYESGFVIDKFPISRPNLTFSTLTVSNMSPEDSSIYLCSVSGGLGYTFGSGTRLTVV.

The sample holds many counts of this clonotype. V gene TRBV29-1 combines with J gene TRBJ2-2; 7 bases match TRBD1. Germline values: CDR1 SQVTM, CDR2 ANQGSEA. This CDR3 is 14 amino acids long. J lost 5 bases, V lost 3 bases, and 6 bases had no gene match. The CDR3 sequence: CSVETGTRTGELFF. The CDR3 nucleotides read TGCAGCGTTGAGACAGGGACAAGAACCGGGGAGCTGTTTTTT.

The chain joins TRBV7-9 to TRBJ1-1, with D maybe TRBD1 (5 bases). The CDR3 has 14 amino acids. Germline loops: CDR1 SEHNR, CDR2 FQNEAQ (reference sequence). The germline V and J ends were trimmed by 4 bases and 4 bases, with 13 bases remaining between them. The CDR3 loop reads CASSSGTAGTEAFF. The DNA of the CDR3 is TGTGCCAGCAGCTCGGGGACGGCAGGCACTGAAGCTTTCTTT.

The gene calls are TRBV19 and TRBJ2-7, with D perhaps given as TRBD1 or TRBD2 (5 bases each). The CDR3 extends over 16 amino acids. The V end lost 5 bases, the J end lost 1 base, and 18 bases lay between the germline ends. CDR1 is LNHDA, CDR2 SQIVND, per germline (reference sequence). The CDR3 reads CASSRGTFGKSYEQYF. The CDR3 DNA follows: TGTGCCAGTAGTCGTGGGACCTTCGGAAAATCCTACGAGCAGTACTTC.